This TCR beta chain came from a study of PD-L1 blockade in urothelial cancer. Background on the study: Patients, treated from about 2014 onward, received atezolizumab 1,200 mg intravenously every 3 weeks. Median T cell yield from blood was approximately 150,000.

TCRdb's table, derived via immunoSEQ multiplex PCR, lists solely in-frame clones and lacks some. The sample has approximately 110,000 clones; about 85% are singletons. Regarding this clone: Its cognate antigen is unknown.

Study-level findings and limits: Blood TCR clonality below the median before treatment was a predictor of better survival. For durable-benefit patients, tumor-associated blood clones expanded more at 3 weeks.

Trimming removed 2 bases at V and 1 base at J, with 20 bases between. This CDR3 is 19 amino acids long. Germline CDR1 and CDR2: SGHTA and FQGTGA. The sample consisted of PBMCs, taken around atezolizumab (anti-PD-L1) treatment. The chain joins TRBV7-3 to TRBJ2-2; tentative D call: TRBD2 (5 bases). The origin of this receptor is a man aged 50 to 59 with urothelial cancer. The CDR3, as DNA: TGTGCCAGCAGCTTAGACCCTAGAGGGATCGGAAGGAACACCGGGGAGCTGTTTTTT. Translated: CASSLDPRGIGRNTGELFF.